The rows below give T cell receptor beta chains drawn from one sample of a study of T cell repertoires in cytomegalovirus infection. These TCRs are of unknown antigen specificity. Each CDR3 protein is one row after TCRdb ran MiXCR on the reads. This table holds around 300,000 distinct CDR3 sequences, roughly a fifth found once. The specimen was cultured PBMCs, collected from culture after CMV antigen stimulation. Receptors originate from a human donor in good health (CMV status not recorded). Some clones in this sample may be carry-over from other donors' samples. Each CDR3 is given with its conserved first and last residue. D genes are given only for firm matches. Some rows mark clone size as missing; the rest say once, few, many or name a class of expanded clone.

D gene: TRBD1
V gene: TRBV30
J gene: TRBJ1-2
clone size: .
CDR3 DNA: TGTGCCTGGAGTGAAACCTGGGACAGTCCTCGCTATGGCTACACCTTC
CDR3 protein: CAWSETWDSPRYGYTF

D gene: TRBD2
V gene: TRBV20-1
J gene: TRBJ2-7
clone size: .
CDR3 DNA: TGCAGTGCTCAGACTAGCGGACTCTACGAGCAGTACTTC
CDR3 protein: CSAQTSGLYEQYF

D gene: .
V gene: TRBV20-1
J gene: TRBJ2-4
clone size: .
CDR3 DNA: TGCAGTGCCACCTTAGGGGGGTTAGCCAAAAACATTCAGTACTTC
CDR3 protein: CSATLGGLAKNIQYF

D gene: TRBD1
V gene: TRBV12-3/TRBV12-4
J gene: TRBJ2-1
clone size: .
CDR3 DNA: TGTGCCAGCAGTTTAGGGACAGGGCTCCGCAATGAGCAGTTCTTC
CDR3 protein: CASSLGTGLRNEQFF

D gene: TRBD1
V gene: TRBV10-3
J gene: TRBJ2-7
clone size: .
CDR3 DNA: TGTGCCATCAGCGATGGACAGGGGGTATGGGAGCAGTACTTC
CDR3 protein: CAISDGQGVWEQYF

D gene: TRBD2
V gene: TRBV4-1
J gene: TRBJ2-1
clone size: few
CDR3 DNA: TGCGCCAGCAGCCAAGCTAGCGGGCATTACAATGAGCAGTTCTTC
CDR3 protein: CASSQASGHYNEQFF

D gene: TRBD1
V gene: TRBV7-8
J gene: TRBJ1-5
clone size: .
CDR3 DNA: TGTGCCAGCTCCGGGACAGGGAAATATAGCAATCAGCCCCAGCATTTT
CDR3 protein: CASSGTGKYSNQPQHF

D gene: TRBD1
V gene: TRBV7-6
J gene: TRBJ2-7
clone size: .
CDR3 DNA: TGTGCCAGCAGCTTAGGACAGGGTTTCACCTACGAGCAGTACTTC
CDR3 protein: CASSLGQGFTYEQYF

D gene: TRBD1
V gene: TRBV18
J gene: TRBJ2-7
clone size: few
CDR3 DNA: TGTGCCAGCTCCCCCCCGACAGGGACCAGCTCCTACGAGCAGTACTTC
CDR3 protein: CASSPPTGTSSYEQYF

D gene: .
V gene: TRBV28
J gene: TRBJ2-7
clone size: .
CDR3 DNA: TGTGCCAGCAGTCCCAGGGTCGAGCAGTACTTC
CDR3 protein: CASSPRVEQYF

D gene: .
V gene: TRBV7-3
J gene: TRBJ1-1
clone size: .
CDR3 DNA: TGTGCCAGCAGCGCGGACAGTCACGCTGAAGCTTTCTTT
CDR3 protein: CASSADSHAEAFF

D gene: TRBD1
V gene: TRBV7-2
J gene: TRBJ2-1
clone size: many
CDR3 DNA: TGTGCCAGCAGCCTGGACAGGCTTTCCTACAATGAGCAGTTCTTC
CDR3 protein: CASSLDRLSYNEQFF

D gene: .
V gene: TRBV12-3/TRBV12-4
J gene: TRBJ1-3
clone size: few
CDR3 DNA: TGTGCCAGCACTAGGACACTCTCTGGAAACACCATATATTTT
CDR3 protein: CASTRTLSGNTIYF

D gene: TRBD2
V gene: TRBV11-2
J gene: TRBJ2-1
clone size: .
CDR3 DNA: TGTGCCAGCAGCTTAGACGAAGCGGGAAACTACAATGAGCAGTTCTTC
CDR3 protein: CASSLDEAGNYNEQFF

D gene: .
V gene: TRBV6-1
J gene: TRBJ2-3
clone size: many
CDR3 DNA: TGTGCCGCCTCGAGTTACGGGATGAGCACAGATACGCAGTATTTT
CDR3 protein: CAASSYGMSTDTQYF

D gene: .
V gene: TRBV5-3
J gene: TRBJ2-2
clone size: .
CDR3 DNA: TGTGCCAGCAGCTTGAGCCTTTTCACCGGGGAGCTGTTTTTT
CDR3 protein: CASSLSLFTGELFF

D gene: TRBD2
V gene: TRBV24-1
J gene: TRBJ2-1
clone size: .
CDR3 DNA: TGTGCCACCAGTGATTCAGCGGGAGGCAACAATGAGCAGTTCTTC
CDR3 protein: CATSDSAGGNNEQFF

D gene: TRBD1
V gene: TRBV7-2
J gene: TRBJ1-5
clone size: many
CDR3 DNA: TGTGCCAGCAGCTTAGGGACAGGGGGCAATCAGCCCCAGCATTTT
CDR3 protein: CASSLGTGGNQPQHF

D gene: .
V gene: TRBV30
J gene: TRBJ1-5
clone size: few
CDR3 DNA: TGTGCCTGGAGTGTAAGCAGGGGAGATCAGCCCCAGCATTTT
CDR3 protein: CAWSVSRGDQPQHF

D gene: .
V gene: TRBV20-1
J gene: TRBJ2-7
clone size: many
CDR3 DNA: TGCAGTGCTAGAGATATGAAGGGGCAACTTTACCCCTACGAGCAGTACTTC
CDR3 protein: CSARDMKGQLYPYEQYF

D gene: .
V gene: TRBV4-2
J gene: TRBJ2-6
clone size: few
CDR3 DNA: TGTGCCAGCAGCCAAGATCGATTATCTGGGGCCAACGTCCTGACTTTC
CDR3 protein: CASSQDRLSGANVLTF

D gene: TRBD2
V gene: TRBV11-3
J gene: TRBJ2-5
clone size: many
CDR3 DNA: TGTGCCAGCAGCTCCCGGCCGGGACTAGCGGGAGAAGAGACCCAGTACTTC
CDR3 protein: CASSSRPGLAGEETQYF